The TCR beta chain under discussion was sequenced for a study of shared clonotypes between healthy human individuals. About this clone itself: What it binds is not known.

TCRdb's copy holds only in-frame clones and misses some; the assay was immunoSEQ multiplex PCR. The sample lists 550,000 to 800,000 clones, less than 85% occurring once. This CDR3 spans 15 amino acids. Unmatched junction bases numbered 7, after V lost 3 bases and J lost 5 bases. CDR1 is MNHEY and CDR2 is SMNVEV in the germline V gene (reference sequence). Study conclusions and caveats: Non-shared clonotypes were found to have lower generation probabilities than the clonotypes that were shared by all four of the sorted-subset donors.

V gene TRBV27 combines with J gene TRBJ1-1; 9 positions agree with TRBD1. This clonotype was obtained from a woman aged 25 to 39 in good health. Sequencing was done on a sample of memory CD4+ T cells sorted from blood. Subset here: CD45RA-negative fraction. CDR3 nucleotide sequence: TGTGCCAGCAGTTTGGGACAGGGAATGAGGACTGAAGCTTTCTTT. Protein sequence: CASSLGQGMRTEAFF.